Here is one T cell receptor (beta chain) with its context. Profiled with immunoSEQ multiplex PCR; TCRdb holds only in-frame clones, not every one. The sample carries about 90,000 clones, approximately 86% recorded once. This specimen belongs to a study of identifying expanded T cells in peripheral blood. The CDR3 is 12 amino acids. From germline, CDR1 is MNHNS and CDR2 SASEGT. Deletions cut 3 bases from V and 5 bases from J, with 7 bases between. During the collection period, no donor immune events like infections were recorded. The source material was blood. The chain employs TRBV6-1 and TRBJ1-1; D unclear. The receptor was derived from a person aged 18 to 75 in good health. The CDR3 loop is CASSDRDTEAFF. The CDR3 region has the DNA TGTGCCAGCAGTGATCGGGATACTGAAGCTTTCTTT.